This T cell receptor (beta chain) was sequenced during a study of cytomegalovirus exposure and HLA in healthy donors. Whole-study results and caveats: For most TCR sequences rarity was the rule, although some public TCRs occurred in many donors.

The repertoire was sequenced with immunoSEQ multiplex PCR; TCRdb's copy has only in-frame clones and lacks some. Among more than 95,000 clones listed, around 83% were seen once. The study drew the donors from its roughly 110-subject validation cohort, separate from the roughly 670-subject first cohort. Germline values: CDR1 SGDLS, CDR2 YYNGEE. This CDR3 has 16 amino acids. J lost 3 bases, V lost 3 bases, and 7 bases had no gene match. Remarks on this clone: The antigen remains unidentified.

The genes are TRBV9 and TRBJ2-1; 9 bases align to TRBD2. Sequenced material: PBMCs. The sequence derives from a woman aged 18-29 years in good health and CMV-seropositive. The CDR3 DNA sequence: TGTGCCAGCAGCGGAAAAGCGGGAGGCGACTACAATGAGCAGTTCTTC. Translated, it gives CASSGKAGGDYNEQFF.